This T cell receptor (beta chain) was recovered during a study of cytomegalovirus exposure and HLA in healthy donors. Findings and caveats of the study: One later analysis, an examination of the 120 validation repertoires, found that first-cohort TCR clusters tended to co-occur in them. Rare sequences made up most TCRs, while some public TCRs were found in many donors. Among TCR beta chains, those listed as cytomegalovirus-associated numbered about 160.

For this clone: The antigen remains undetermined.

Sequencing used immunoSEQ multiplex PCR; TCRdb keeps in-frame clones, though not all of them. Of 200,000 or so clones listed, roughly 82% are singletons. This TCR was sampled from a woman between 25 and 40 years old in good health and CMV-seropositive. Sample: PBMCs.

CDR3 sequence (DNA): TGTGCCAGCAGGACCCAGACTAGCGGGAGGAAGACCCAGTACTTC. Its translation is CASRTQTSGRKTQYF. This chain connects TRBV6-5 to TRBJ2-5; TRBD2 agrees at 13 bases. Germline V gene sequence: CDR1 MNHEY, CDR2 SVGAGI. V lost 6 bases to trimming and J lost 6 bases; unmatched junction nucleotides: 7. There are 15 residues in the CDR3.